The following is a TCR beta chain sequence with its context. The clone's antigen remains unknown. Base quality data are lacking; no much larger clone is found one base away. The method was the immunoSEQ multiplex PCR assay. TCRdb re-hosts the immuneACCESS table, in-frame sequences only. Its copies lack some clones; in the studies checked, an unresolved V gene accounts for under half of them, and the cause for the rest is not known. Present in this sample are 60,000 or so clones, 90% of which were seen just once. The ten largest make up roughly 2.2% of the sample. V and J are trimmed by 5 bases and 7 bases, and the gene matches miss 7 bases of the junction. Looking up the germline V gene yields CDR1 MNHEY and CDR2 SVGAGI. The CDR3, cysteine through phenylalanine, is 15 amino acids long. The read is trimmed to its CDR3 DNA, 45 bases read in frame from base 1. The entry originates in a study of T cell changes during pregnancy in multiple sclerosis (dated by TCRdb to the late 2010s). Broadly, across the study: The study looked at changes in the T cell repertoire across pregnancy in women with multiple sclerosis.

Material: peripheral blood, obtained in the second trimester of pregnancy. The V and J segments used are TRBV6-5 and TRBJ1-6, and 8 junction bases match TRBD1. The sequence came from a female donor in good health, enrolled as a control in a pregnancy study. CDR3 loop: CASSARTGINSPLHF. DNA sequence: TGTGCCAGCAGTGCCCGGACAGGGATCAATTCACCCCTCCACTTT.